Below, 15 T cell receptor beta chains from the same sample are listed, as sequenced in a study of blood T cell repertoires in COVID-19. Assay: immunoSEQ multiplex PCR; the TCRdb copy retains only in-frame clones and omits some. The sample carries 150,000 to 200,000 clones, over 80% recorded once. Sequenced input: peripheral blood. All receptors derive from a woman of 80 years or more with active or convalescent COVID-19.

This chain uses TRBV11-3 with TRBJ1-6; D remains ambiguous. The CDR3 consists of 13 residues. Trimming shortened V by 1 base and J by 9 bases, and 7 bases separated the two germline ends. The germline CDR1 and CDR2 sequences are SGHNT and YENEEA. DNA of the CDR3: TGTGCCAGCAGCTTAGGTCAGGCTTCACCCCTCCACTTT. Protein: CASSLGQASPLHF.

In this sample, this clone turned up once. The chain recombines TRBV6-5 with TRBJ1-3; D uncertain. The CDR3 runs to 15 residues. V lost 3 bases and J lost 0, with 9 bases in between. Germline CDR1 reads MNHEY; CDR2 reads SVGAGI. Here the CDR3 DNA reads TGTGCCAGCAGTTATAGAGGGAACTCTGGAAACACCATATATTTT. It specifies CASSYRGNSGNTIYF.

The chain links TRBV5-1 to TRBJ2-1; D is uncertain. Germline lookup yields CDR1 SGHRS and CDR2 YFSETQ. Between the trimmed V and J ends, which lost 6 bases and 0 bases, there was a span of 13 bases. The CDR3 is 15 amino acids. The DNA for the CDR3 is TGCGCCAGCAAAGGAATGCGGAGCTCCTACAATGAGCAGTTCTTC. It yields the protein CASKGMRSSYNEQFF.

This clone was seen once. The CDR3 bases are TGTGCCAGCAGTTTAGAGTGGACAGGGTCCGCTTTCTTT. Translated, it gives CASSLEWTGSAFF. The rearrangement joins TRBV12-3 or TRBV12-4 to TRBJ1-1, with 8 bases fitting TRBD1. The CDR3 spans 13 residues. Losses at the gene ends were 1 base for V and 11 bases for J; bases not matched to a gene: 6.

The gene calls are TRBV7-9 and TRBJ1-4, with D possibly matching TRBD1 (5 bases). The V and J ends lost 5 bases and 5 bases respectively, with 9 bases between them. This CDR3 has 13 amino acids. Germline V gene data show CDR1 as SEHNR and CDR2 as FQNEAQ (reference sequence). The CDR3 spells CASSRDLNEKLFF. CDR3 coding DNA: TGTGCCAGCAGCCGGGACTTGAATGAAAAACTGTTTTTT.

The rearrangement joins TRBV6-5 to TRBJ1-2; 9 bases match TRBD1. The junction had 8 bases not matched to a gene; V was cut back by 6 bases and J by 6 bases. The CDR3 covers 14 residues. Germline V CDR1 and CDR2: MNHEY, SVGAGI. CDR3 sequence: CASRPGTGPHGYTF. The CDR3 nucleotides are TGTGCCAGCAGACCTGGGACAGGGCCCCATGGCTACACCTTC.

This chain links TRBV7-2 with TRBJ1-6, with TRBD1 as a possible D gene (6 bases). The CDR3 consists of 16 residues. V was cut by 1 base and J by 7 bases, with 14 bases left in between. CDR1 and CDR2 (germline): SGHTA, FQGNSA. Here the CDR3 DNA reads TGTGCCAGCAGCTTAGTAAGCGGGGGCGGGAATTCACCCCTCCACTTT. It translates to CASSLVSGGGNSPLHF.

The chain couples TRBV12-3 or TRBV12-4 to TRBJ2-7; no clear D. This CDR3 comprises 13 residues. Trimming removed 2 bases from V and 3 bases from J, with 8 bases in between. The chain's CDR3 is CASSLNNDYEQYF. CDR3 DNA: TGTGCCAGCAGTTTAAACAACGACTACGAGCAGTACTTC.

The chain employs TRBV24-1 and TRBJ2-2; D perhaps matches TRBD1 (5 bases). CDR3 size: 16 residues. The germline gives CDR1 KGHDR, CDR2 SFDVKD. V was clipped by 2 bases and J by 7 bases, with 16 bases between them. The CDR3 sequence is CATSDSGSFQGGELFF. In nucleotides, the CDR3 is TGTGCCACCAGTGATTCAGGGTCGTTTCAGGGCGGGGAGCTGTTTTTT.

The CDR3: CASSQDDTAGATEAFF. For the CDR3, the DNA is TGCGCCAGCAGCCAAGATGACACGGCGGGGGCCACTGAAGCTTTCTTT. This sequence joins TRBV4-3 and TRBJ1-1; D may be TRBD1 (6 bases). The CDR3 is made up of 16 amino acids. Germline V lookup: CDR1 LGHNA, CDR2 YSLEER. Trimming cost V 0 bases and J 4 bases, with 15 bases left between them.

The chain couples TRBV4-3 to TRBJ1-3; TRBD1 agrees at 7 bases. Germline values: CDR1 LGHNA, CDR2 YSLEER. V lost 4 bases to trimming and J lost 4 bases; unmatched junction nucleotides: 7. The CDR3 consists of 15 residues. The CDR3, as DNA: TGCGCCAGCAGCCGGTTGACAGGGTCCGGAAACACCATATATTTT. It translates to CASSRLTGSGNTIYF.

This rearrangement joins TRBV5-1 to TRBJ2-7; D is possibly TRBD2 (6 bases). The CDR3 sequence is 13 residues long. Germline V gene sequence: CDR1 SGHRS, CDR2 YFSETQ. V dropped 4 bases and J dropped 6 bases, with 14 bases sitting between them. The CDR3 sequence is CASSHGQGGEQYF. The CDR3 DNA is TGCGCCAGCAGCCATGGCCAGGGAGGCGAGCAGTACTTC.

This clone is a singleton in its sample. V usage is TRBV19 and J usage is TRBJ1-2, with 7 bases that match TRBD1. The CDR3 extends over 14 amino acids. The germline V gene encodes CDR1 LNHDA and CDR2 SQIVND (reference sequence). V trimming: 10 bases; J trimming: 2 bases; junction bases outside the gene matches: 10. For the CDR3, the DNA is TGTGCCACCGCGATTCCGACAGGGAACTATGGCTACACCTTC. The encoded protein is CATAIPTGNYGYTF.

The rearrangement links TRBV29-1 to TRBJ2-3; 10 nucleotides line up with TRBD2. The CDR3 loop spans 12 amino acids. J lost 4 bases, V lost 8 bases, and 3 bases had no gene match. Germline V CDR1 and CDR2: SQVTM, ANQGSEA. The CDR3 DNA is TGCAGCCAGCGGGGGGGCTCAGATACGCAGTATTTT. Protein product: CSQRGGSDTQYF.

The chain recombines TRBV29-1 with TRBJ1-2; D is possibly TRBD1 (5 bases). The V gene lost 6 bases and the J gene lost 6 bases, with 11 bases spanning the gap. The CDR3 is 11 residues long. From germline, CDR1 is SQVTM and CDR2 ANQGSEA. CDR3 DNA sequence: TGCAGCGTCCTAGGGGTAGATGGCTACACCTTC. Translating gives CSVLGVDGYTF. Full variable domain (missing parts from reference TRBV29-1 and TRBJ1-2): SAVISQKPSRDICQRGTSLTIQCQVDSQVTMMFWYRQQPGQSLTLIATANQGSEATYESGFVIDKFPISRPNLTFSTLTVSNMSPEDSSIYLCSVLGVDGYTFGSGTRLTVV.